Sequencing of this T cell receptor beta chain was carried out in a study of regulatory T cells in long-lasting Graves disease. The CDR3 has 16 amino acids. The V end was cut by 1 base, the J end by 3 bases, with 15 bases between. Germline CDR1 SEHNR, CDR2 FQNEAQ (reference sequence). Construction of the TCR beta libraries employed iRepertoire HTBI primers in conjunction with Arm-PCR of CDR3 regions. Using its own MiXCR run on the multiplex PCR reads, TCRdb lists one record per CDR3 protein. The sample yields 400,000 to 650,000 distinct CDR3 sequences, about 16% seen once. Study-level findings and limits: Limited samples may have lowered accuracy.

This clonotype was seen many times. The antigen is unknown. The sample's time point: newly diagnosed GD, antithyroid drugs for less than 3 months. Preparation of the TCR library used RNA extracted from PBMCs. Graves' disease diagnosis followed American Thyroid Association guidelines. These sequences were also reported in another study, on T cells in Graves' hyperthyroidism and ophthalmopathy.

This clonotype was obtained from a woman between 40 and 65 years old with Graves disease. The specimen was peripheral blood mononuclear cells (PBMCs), collected at new diagnosis, from a patient treated with antithyroid drugs. The V call is TRBV7-9, the J call TRBJ1-1; D call uncertain. CDR3 bases: TGTGCCAGCAGCTTAGTTCGGTCGCTCAGAGACACTGAAGCTTTCTTT. Translating it yields CASSLVRSLRDTEAFF. The entire variable domain, with the rest obtained from reference TRBV7-9 and TRBJ1-1, is as follows: DTGVSQNPRHKITKRGQNVTFRCDPISEHNRLYWYRQTLGQGPEFLTYFQNEAQLEKSRLLSDRFSAERPKGSFSTLEIQRTEQGDSAMYLCASSLVRSLRDTEAFFGQGTRLTVV.